These 9 T cell receptor beta chains share one sample of origin, sequenced in a study of T cell clonality in common variable immunodeficiency. Profiling relied on immunoSEQ multiplex PCR, and the TCRdb table lists in-frame clones only, not all of them. The sample contains about 35,000 clones, none occurring once; around 3% lies in the top ten. The sequenced sample consisted of peripheral blood mononuclear cells. These receptors originate from a person between 18 and 75 years old in good health.

This clone was detected many times. The read comes to an end 3 residues before the CDR3 does, leaving the germline J gene to fill in the end. This chain uses TRBV11-2 with TRBJ1-2; no firm D call. The CDR3 is 15 residues long. The V end lost 5 bases, the J end lost 4 bases, and 17 bases lay between the germline ends. The germline V gene encodes CDR1 SGHAT and CDR2 FQNNGV. The sequenced part of the CDR3 DNA is TGTGCCAGCAGCCACCTTTATGGCACCAGCTATGGC. It is translated as CASSHLYGTSYG. The CDR3 in full is CASSHLYGTSYGYTF.

At least ten counts were recorded for this clone. The CDR3 end is not reached by the read, which stops 3 residues before it; the germline J gene fills it in. The gene calls are TRBV20-1 and TRBJ2-7, with a possible D match to TRBD2 (6 bases). Looked up from germline, CDR1 is DFQATT and CDR2 is SNEGSKA (reference sequence). V was trimmed by 5 bases and J by 2 bases, leaving 22 bases between them. The length of the CDR3 is 16 residues. The CDR3 here is CSAPQGGARIPYEQYF. CDR3 DNA (partial): TGCAGTGCTCCTCAGGGCGGGGCCCGTATTCCCTACGAG.

This clone has ten or more counts. The read comes to an end 3 residues before the CDR3 does, leaving the germline J gene to fill in the end. The genes are TRBV7-8 and TRBJ1-2; D call uncertain. The germline CDR1 and CDR2 sequences are SGHVS and FQNEAQ. The CDR3 loop spans 12 amino acids. Trimming pared 4 bases from V and 2 bases from J, leaving 5 bases between. The CDR3 reads CASSSPNYGYTF. The CDR3 bases that were read are TGTGCCAGCAGCTCCCCGAACTATGGC. Complete variable domain (other parts from reference TRBV7-8 and TRBJ1-2): GAGVSQSPRYKVAKRGQDVALRCDPISGHVSLFWYQQALGQGPEFLTYFQNEAQLDKSGLPSDRFFAERPEGSVSTLKIQRTQQEDSAVYLCASSSPNYGYTFGSGTRLTVV.

There are many counts of this clone. The read halts 3 residues ahead of the CDR3 end, with the missing end drawn from the germline J gene. The J gene is TRBJ1-2, the V gene TRBV7-9, with D unclear. The CDR3 runs to 13 residues. From germline, CDR1 is SEHNR and CDR2 FQNEAQ (reference sequence). With 5 bases removed from V and 4 bases from J, the gap between germline ends came to 11 bases. The DNA read from the CDR3 is TGTGCCAGCAGCAAGACATTAAGCTATGGC. As protein: CASSKTLSYG. The full CDR3 protein is CASSKTLSYGYTF.

This clone was observed at least ten times. The missing CDR3 end, 3 residues past where the read stops, is filled in from the germline J gene. The chain recombines TRBV5-1 with TRBJ2-7, with TRBD1 identical over 10 bases. J lost 3 bases, V lost 2 bases, and 5 bases had no gene match. The CDR3 runs to 15 residues. The germline gives CDR1 SGHRS, CDR2 YFSETQ. CDR3 amino acids: CASSFGQGGIYEQYF. The CDR3 DNA, read in part, is TGCGCCAGCAGCTTCGGACAGGGGGGGATCTACGAG.

This clone was observed at least ten times. The read finishes 3 residues shy of the CDR3 end, and the germline J gene is used to complete it. This sequence joins TRBV29-1 and TRBJ2-7; 9 nucleotides align to TRBD1. Trimming cost V 4 bases and J 3 bases; bases outside gene matches: 7. From germline, CDR1 is SQVTM and CDR2 ANQGSEA. The length of the CDR3 is 14 residues. The part of the CDR3 DNA that was read is TGCAGCGTTGGTCCCGGGACAGGGAACTACGAG. It translates to CSVGPGTGNYE. The CDR3 in its entirety is CSVGPGTGNYEQYF.

Only a few counts were recorded for this clone. Sequencing ends 3 residues short of the CDR3 end; the germline J gene provides the rest. The rearrangement links TRBV18 to TRBJ1-1, with D perhaps TRBD1 (6 bases). V lost 1 base and J 1 base, leaving 10 bases between the germline ends. The CDR3 runs 15 residues. CDR1 and CDR2 from the germline V gene are KGHSH and LQKENI. The CDR3 bases that were read are TGTGCCAGCTCACCACTCGGACAGAGGAACACTGAA. This translates into CASSPLGQRNTE. The whole CDR3 is CASSPLGQRNTEAFF.

This clone was recorded at least ten times. The read ends 3 residues early relative to the CDR3; the germline J gene fills the gap. This chain uses TRBV28 with TRBJ1-2; D is perhaps TRBD1 (5 bases). The CDR3 consists of 15 residues. V was shortened by 7 bases and J by 1 base, with 16 bases between the two germline ends. The germline V gene has CDR1 MDHEN and CDR2 SYDVKM. The CDR3 protein is CASILQGAVNYGYTF. The sequenced part of the CDR3 DNA is TGTGCCAGCATCCTCCAGGGTGCGGTTAACTATGGC.

This clone was detected ten times or more. The CDR3 goes on 3 residues after the read ends, and that part is filled in from the germline J gene. The sample contains more than one DNA sequence encoding this CDR3. J is TRBJ1-2 and V is TRBV7-2; unclear D gene. The CDR3 length is 13 residues. The germline V gene has CDR1 SGHTA and CDR2 FQGNSA. CDR3 DNA (partial): TGTGCCAGCAGCCTAGGTTCGGGGAGGGGC. Protein sequence: CASSLGSGRG. The full CDR3 is CASSLGSGRGYTF.